The subject of this entry is one T cell receptor (beta chain). Using immunoSEQ multiplex PCR, the repertoire was profiled, and TCRdb retains in-frame clones only, with some absent. The repertoire holds 40,000 to 55,000 clones, with 70% to 90% as singletons. The sample is drawn from a study of cytotoxic CD8 clonotypes in ibrutinib-treated CLL. After removal of 1 base from V and 6 bases from J, the junction contained 8 bases not matched to a gene. Germline loops: CDR1 SGHTA, CDR2 FQGTGA. The CDR3 has 17 residues. The sample here was PBMCs, taken after 24 months of ibrutinib treatment. J is TRBJ2-1 and V is TRBV7-3, with 11 bases matching TRBD2. The TCR sequence derives from a human donor with chronic lymphocytic leukemia. CDR3 region: CASSLIGASGRLNEQFF. CDR3 coding DNA: TGTGCCAGCAGCTTAATAGGGGCTAGCGGGAGGCTCAATGAGCAGTTCTTC.